This record covers a single T cell receptor (beta chain). Its antigen is not identified. These data come from a study of T cells after yellow fever vaccination. General study findings and limits: Most clones from primary vaccination were detected again post-booster (roughly 95% CD4, around 90% CD8). Highly abundant clonotypes carried over from the bulk population could end up in FACS-sorted repertoires as contaminants. Some clonotypes were seen in both the CD4 and the CD8 compartments. These made up a small share and likely arose from convergent recombination.

With 6 bases clipped from V and 6 bases from J, the junction kept 13 bases outside the gene matches. The CDR3 runs 15 residues. Conversion of TCR transcripts into cDNA relied on 5'RACE template switching, which added a universal primer site and UMIs. TCRdb passed the 5' RACE reads through MiXCR, listing each CDR3 protein once. The sample contains fewer than 450,000 distinct CDR3 sequences, 11% of which appear only once. The TCR comes from a young man who received the YFV17D yellow fever vaccine. The sequenced sample was PBMCs, obtained on the day of the first yellow fever vaccination. V usage is TRBV12-3 or TRBV12-4 and J usage is TRBJ2-7; the match to TRBD1 covers 8 bases. Here the CDR3 DNA reads TGTGCCAGCAGAACGACAGGGGATCCTTTTCTCGAGCAGTACTTC. This sequence encodes CASRTTGDPFLEQYF.